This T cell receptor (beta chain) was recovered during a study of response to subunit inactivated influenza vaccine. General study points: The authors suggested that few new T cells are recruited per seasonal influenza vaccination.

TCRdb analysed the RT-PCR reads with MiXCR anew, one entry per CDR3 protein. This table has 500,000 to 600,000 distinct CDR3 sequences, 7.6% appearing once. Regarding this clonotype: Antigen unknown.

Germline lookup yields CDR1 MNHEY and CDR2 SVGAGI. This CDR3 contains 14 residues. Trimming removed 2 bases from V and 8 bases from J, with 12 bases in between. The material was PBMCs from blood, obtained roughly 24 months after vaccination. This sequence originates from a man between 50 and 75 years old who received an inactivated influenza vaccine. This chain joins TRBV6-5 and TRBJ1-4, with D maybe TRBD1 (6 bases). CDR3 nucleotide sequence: TGTGCCAGCAGTTACCAGGGGAGTCGCGAAAAACTGTTTTTT. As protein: CASSYQGSREKLFF.